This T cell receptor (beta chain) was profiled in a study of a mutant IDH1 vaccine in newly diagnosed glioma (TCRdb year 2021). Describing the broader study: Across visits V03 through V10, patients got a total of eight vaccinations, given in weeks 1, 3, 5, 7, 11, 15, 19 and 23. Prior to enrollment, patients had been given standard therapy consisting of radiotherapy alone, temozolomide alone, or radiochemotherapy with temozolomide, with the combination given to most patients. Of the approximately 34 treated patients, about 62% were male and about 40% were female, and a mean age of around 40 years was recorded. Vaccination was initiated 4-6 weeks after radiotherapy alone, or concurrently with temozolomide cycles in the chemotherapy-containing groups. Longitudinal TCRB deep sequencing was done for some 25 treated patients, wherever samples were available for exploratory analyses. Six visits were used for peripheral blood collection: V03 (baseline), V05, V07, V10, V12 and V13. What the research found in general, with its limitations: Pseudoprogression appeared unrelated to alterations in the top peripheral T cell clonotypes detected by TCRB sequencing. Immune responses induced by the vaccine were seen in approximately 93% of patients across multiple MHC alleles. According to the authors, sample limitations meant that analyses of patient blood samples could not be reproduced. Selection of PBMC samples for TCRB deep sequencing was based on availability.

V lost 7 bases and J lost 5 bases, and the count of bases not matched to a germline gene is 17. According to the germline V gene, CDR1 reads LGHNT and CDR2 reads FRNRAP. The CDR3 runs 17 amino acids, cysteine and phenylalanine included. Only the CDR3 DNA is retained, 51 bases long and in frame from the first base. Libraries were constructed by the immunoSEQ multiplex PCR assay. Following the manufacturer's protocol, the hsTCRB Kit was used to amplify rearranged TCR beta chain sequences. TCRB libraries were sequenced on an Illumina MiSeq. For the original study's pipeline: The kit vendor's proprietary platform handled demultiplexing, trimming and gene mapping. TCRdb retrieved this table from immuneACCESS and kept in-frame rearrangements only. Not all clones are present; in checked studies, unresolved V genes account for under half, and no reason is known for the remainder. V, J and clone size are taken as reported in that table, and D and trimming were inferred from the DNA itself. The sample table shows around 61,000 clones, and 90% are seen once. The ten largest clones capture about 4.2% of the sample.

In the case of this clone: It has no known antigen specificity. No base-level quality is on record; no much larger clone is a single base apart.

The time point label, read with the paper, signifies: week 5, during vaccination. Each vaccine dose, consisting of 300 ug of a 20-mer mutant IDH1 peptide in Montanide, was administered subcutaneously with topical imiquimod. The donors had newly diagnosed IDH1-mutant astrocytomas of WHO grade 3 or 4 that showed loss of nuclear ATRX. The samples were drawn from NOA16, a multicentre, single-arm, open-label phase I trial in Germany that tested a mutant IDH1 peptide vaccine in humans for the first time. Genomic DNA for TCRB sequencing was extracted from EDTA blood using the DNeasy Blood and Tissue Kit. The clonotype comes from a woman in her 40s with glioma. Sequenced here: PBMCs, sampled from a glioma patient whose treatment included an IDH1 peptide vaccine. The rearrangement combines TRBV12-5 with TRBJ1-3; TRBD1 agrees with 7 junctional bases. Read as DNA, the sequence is TGTGCTAGTGCCATCACACAGGGGACCAAGAATCGAAACACCATATATTTT. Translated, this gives CASAITQGTKNRNTIYF.